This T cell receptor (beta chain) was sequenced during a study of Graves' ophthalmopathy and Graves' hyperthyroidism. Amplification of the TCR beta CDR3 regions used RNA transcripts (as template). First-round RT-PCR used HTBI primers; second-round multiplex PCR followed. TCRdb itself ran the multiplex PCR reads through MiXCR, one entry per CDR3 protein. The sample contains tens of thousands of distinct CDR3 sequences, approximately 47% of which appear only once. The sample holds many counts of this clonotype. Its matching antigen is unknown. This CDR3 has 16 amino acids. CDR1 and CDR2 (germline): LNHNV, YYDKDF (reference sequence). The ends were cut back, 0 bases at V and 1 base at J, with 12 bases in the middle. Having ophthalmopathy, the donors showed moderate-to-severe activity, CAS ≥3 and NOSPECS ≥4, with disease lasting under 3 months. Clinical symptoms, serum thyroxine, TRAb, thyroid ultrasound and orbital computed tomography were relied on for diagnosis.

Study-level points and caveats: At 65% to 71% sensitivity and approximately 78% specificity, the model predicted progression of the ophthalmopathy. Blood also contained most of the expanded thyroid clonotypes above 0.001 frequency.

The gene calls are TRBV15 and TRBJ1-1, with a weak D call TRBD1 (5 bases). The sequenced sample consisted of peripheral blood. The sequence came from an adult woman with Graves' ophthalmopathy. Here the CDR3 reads CATSRDNRGGNTEAFF. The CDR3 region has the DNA TGTGCCACCAGCAGAGATAATCGGGGGGGGAACACTGAAGCTTTCTTT.